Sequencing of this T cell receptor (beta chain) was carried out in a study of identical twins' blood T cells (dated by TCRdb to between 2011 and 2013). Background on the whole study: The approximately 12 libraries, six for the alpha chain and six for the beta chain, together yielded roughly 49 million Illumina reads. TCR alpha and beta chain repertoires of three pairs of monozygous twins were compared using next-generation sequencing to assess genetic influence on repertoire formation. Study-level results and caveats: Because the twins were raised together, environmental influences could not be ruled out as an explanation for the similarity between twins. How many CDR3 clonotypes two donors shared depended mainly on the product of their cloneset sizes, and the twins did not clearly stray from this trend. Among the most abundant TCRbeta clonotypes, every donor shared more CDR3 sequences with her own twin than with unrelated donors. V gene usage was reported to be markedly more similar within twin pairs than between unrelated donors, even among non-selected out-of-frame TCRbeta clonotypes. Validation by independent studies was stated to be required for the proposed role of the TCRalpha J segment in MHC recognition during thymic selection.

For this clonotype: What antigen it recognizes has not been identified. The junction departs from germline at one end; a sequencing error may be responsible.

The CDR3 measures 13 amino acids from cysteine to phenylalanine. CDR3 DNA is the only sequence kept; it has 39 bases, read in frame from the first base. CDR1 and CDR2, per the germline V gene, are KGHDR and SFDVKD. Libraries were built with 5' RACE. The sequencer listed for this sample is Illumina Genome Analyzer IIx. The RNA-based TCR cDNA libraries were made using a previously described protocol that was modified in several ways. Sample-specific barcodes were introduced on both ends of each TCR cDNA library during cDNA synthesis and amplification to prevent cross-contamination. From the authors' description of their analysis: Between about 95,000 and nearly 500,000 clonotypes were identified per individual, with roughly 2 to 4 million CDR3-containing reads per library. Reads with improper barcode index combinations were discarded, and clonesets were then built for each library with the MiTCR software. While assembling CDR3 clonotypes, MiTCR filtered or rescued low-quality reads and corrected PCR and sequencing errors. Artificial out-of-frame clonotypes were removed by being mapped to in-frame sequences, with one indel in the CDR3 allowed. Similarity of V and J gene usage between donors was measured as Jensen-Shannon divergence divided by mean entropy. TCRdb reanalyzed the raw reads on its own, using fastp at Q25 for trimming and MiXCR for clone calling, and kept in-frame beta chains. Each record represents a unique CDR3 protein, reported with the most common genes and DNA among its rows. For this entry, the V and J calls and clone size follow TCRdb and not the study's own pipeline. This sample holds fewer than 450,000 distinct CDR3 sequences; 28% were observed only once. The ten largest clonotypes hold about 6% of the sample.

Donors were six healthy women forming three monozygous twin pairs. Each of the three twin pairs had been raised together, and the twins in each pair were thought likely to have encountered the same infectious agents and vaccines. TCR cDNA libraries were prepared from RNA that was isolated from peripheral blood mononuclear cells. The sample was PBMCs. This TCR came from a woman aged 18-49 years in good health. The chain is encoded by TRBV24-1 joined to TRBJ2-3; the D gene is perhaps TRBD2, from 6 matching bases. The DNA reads TGTGCCGCCAGTGGAGCGGGCTTTGATACGCAGTATTTT. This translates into CAASGAGFDTQYF.